This TCR beta chain was recovered during a study of blood T cell repertoires in COVID-19. Sequenced by immunoSEQ multiplex PCR; TCRdb stores in-frame clones only, minus some. The sample records 55,000 to 65,000 clones, 87% being singletons. V gave up 2 bases and J gave up 10 bases, with 15 bases separating them. The germline CDR1 and CDR2 sequences are MNHEY and SVGEGT. This CDR3 has 15 residues. This chain uses TRBV6-2 or TRBV6-3 with TRBJ1-6; unclear D gene. The sample was peripheral blood. The TCR sequence derives from a man aged 80 or over in a cohort sampled during active COVID-19. CDR3 sequence reads: CASSYNVQASSPLHF. The CDR3 coding sequence is TGTGCCAGCAGTTACAATGTTCAGGCGTCCTCACCCCTCCACTTT.